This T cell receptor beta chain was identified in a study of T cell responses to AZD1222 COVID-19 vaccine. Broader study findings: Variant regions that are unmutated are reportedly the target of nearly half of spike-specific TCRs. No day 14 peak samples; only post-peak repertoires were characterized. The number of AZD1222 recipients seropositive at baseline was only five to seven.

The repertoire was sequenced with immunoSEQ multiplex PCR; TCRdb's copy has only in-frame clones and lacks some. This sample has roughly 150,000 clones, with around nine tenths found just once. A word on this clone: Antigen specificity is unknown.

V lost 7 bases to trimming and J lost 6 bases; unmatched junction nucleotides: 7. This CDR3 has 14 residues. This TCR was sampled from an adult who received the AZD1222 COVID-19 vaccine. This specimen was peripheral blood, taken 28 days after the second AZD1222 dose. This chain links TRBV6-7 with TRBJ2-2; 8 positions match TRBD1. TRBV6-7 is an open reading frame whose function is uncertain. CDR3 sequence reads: CASTDLRGPGELFF. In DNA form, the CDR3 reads TGTGCCAGCACCGACCTCAGGGGGCCCGGGGAGCTGTTTTTT.